The 17 T cell receptor beta chains below were found in one sample sequenced in a study of T-cell reconstitution after alpha-beta-depleted transplantation in children. Unique molecular identifiers were incorporated into the prepared TCRbeta library. In TCRdb, the PCR reads were re-called with MiXCR into one record per CDR3 protein. Found here are around 800,000 distinct CDR3 sequences, under 20% of them singletons; the top ten hold approximately 5%. Specimen: PBMCs, mostly from graft donor cells, collected 360 days after TCRalphabeta/CD19-depleted stem cell transplant. These receptors originate from a male patient between 10 and 17 years old who had a stem cell transplant for acute lymphoblastic leukemia, so the T cells may come from the graft donor.

The chain carries TRBV6-2 or TRBV6-3 and TRBJ2-7; no definite D call. Germline V gene lookup returns CDR1 MNHEY and CDR2 SVGEGT. The CDR3 is 13 residues long. Trimming took off 4 bases at V and 5 bases at J, with 12 bases between the two ends. The chain's CDR3 is CASSFLTGNEQYF. In DNA, the CDR3 is TGTGCCAGCAGTTTTTTGACCGGTAACGAGCAGTACTTC.

This clonotype was seen only a few times. The rearrangement joins TRBV20-1 to TRBJ1-2, with D possibly matching TRBD1 (5 bases). This CDR3 is built from 15 residues. Trimming stripped 0 bases from V and 3 bases from J, with 14 bases between. Germline V gene lookup returns CDR1 DFQATT and CDR2 SNEGSKA (reference sequence). CDR3 DNA sequence: TGCAGTGCTAGAGAAGGCAGGGTAATAGACTATGGCTACACCTTC. It encodes CSAREGRVIDYGYTF.

The rearrangement joins TRBV5-1 to TRBJ1-1; 7 bases fit TRBD1. The CDR3 length is 14 residues. The V segment lost 6 bases and the J segment 4 bases; nucleotides outside the gene matches: 9. Germline V gives CDR1 SGHRS, CDR2 YFSETQ. The CDR3 sequence: CASNEGGAGTEAFF. As DNA, the CDR3 is TGCGCCAGCAACGAAGGGGGCGCTGGCACTGAAGCTTTCTTT.

V usage is TRBV5-4 and J usage is TRBJ2-1; D is possibly TRBD2 (5 bases). Deletions cut 1 base from V and 1 base from J, with 21 bases between. The CDR3 has 19 amino acids. Germline loops: CDR1 SGHNT, CDR2 YYREEE (reference sequence). The CDR3 nucleotides are TGTGCCAGCAGCTTGAAGACTACCACCGGGGATAGATCCTACAATGAGCAGTTCTTC. Protein product: CASSLKTTTGDRSYNEQFF.

Here the CDR3 reads CASSLGTGYGIDNEQFF. CDR3 DNA sequence: TGTGCCAGCAGTTTAGGGACAGGCTACGGGATCGACAATGAGCAGTTCTTC. The chain carries TRBV27 and TRBJ2-1; 8 nucleotides agree with TRBD1. Germline assignment: CDR1 MNHEY and CDR2 SMNVEV (reference sequence). CDR3 size: 17 residues. Trimming took 2 bases from V and 5 from J; bases not matched to a gene: 11.

The chain combines TRBV7-3 with TRBJ2-1; D might be TRBD2 (5 bases). V shed 3 bases and J shed 0 bases, with 12 bases lying between them. From germline, CDR1 is SGHTA and CDR2 FQGTGA. The CDR3 runs to 16 residues. The DNA of the CDR3 is TGTGCCAGCAGCTTGGTTAGCGCCAGCTCCTACAATGAGCAGTTCTTC. Residues: CASSLVSASSYNEQFF.

The V gene is TRBV7-9, the J gene TRBJ2-3; maybe TRBD2 (5 bases). This CDR3 has 16 residues. Trimming removed 6 bases from V and 2 bases from J, with 18 bases in between. CDR1 is SEHNR and CDR2 is FQNEAQ in the germline V gene (reference sequence). The CDR3 reads CASSPSHSAVTDTQYF. The CDR3 DNA follows: TGTGCCAGCAGTCCAAGTCATAGCGCGGTCACAGATACGCAGTATTTT.

This clonotype has only a few counts. This rearrangement joins TRBV19 to TRBJ2-7; 7 bases fit TRBD1. CDR3 length: 15 residues. Germline values: CDR1 LNHDA, CDR2 SQIVND (reference sequence). V lost 5 bases and J lost 2; bases outside the gene matches: 9. The CDR3 loop reads CASSQGQTGTYEQYF. Here the CDR3 DNA reads TGTGCCAGTAGTCAGGGACAGACGGGTACCTACGAGCAGTACTTC.

The chain uses TRBV29-1 and TRBJ2-3, with no clear D. V was pared by 6 bases and J by 7 bases, with 17 bases between. The CDR3 runs 13 residues. Germline V gene lookup returns CDR1 SQVTM and CDR2 ANQGSEA. The CDR3 sequence is CSVDQPLGNTQYF. DNA for the CDR3: TGCAGCGTCGACCAACCACTCGGAAATACGCAGTATTTT.

The count of this clonotype is one. The chain carries TRBV4-2 and TRBJ2-3, with 7 bases aligning to TRBD2. The CDR3 covers 17 residues. After removal of 2 bases from V and 1 base from J, the junction contained 9 bases not matched to a gene. Germline-derived CDR1 and CDR2 are LGHNA and YNFKEQ. This chain's CDR3 is CASSQPSGGWGTDTQYF. CDR3 coding DNA: TGTGCCAGCAGCCAACCTAGCGGAGGGTGGGGCACAGATACGCAGTATTTT.

This clonotype was observed a few times. The chain links TRBV2 to TRBJ2-7; the D gene could be TRBD1 or TRBD2 (5 bases each). CDR1 SNHLY and CDR2 FYNNEI come from the germline V gene. The CDR3 has 15 residues. V gave up 0 bases and J gave up 3 bases, with 12 bases separating them. The chain's CDR3 is CASSEARLGDYEQYF. The DNA of the CDR3 is TGTGCCAGCAGTGAAGCGCGGCTGGGGGACTACGAGCAGTACTTC. Based on the CDR3 plus reference TRBV2 and TRBJ2-7, the full variable domain is EPEVTQTPSHQVTQMGQEVILRCVPISNHLYFYWYRQILGQKVEFLVSFYNNEISEKSEIFDDQFSVERPDGSNFTLKIRSTKLEDSAMYFCASSEARLGDYEQYFGPGTRLTVT.

A few counts support this clonotype. The CDR3 is CAIRSRGLYKNIQYF. The CDR3 nucleotides are TGTGCCATCAGATCCAGGGGCCTTTACAAAAACATTCAGTACTTC. The V gene is TRBV10-3, the J gene TRBJ2-4; D possibly corresponds to TRBD1 (6 bases). CDR1 ENHRY and CDR2 SYGVKD come from the germline V gene. This CDR3 has 15 amino acids. V was pared by 6 bases and J by 3 bases, with 15 bases between.

This clonotype was seen a few times. The genes are TRBV7-9 and TRBJ1-2; 8 bases match TRBD1. The CDR3 consists of 12 residues. Germline CDR1 and CDR2: SEHNR and FQNEAQ (reference sequence). The V segment lost 6 bases and the J segment 5 bases; nucleotides outside the gene matches: 2. CDR3 sequence (DNA): TGTGCCAGCAGGAACAGGGGGTATGGCTACACCTTC. It specifies CASRNRGYGYTF.

In this sample, this clonotype turned up a few times. V and J are TRBV27 and TRBJ2-7; 7 bases are a match to TRBD1. Trimming at V came to 7 bases and at J to 0 bases, leaving 3 bases not matched to a gene. This CDR3 is 13 amino acids long. Germline assignment: CDR1 MNHEY and CDR2 SMNVEV (reference sequence). The CDR3 DNA is TGTGCCAGCACTAGACAGGGCTCCTACGAGCAGTACTTC. This encodes CASTRQGSYEQYF.

This clonotype was counted at least ten times. The V gene is TRBV10-3, the J gene TRBJ2-7, with 16 positions matching TRBD2. The CDR3 has 19 amino acids. Trimming removed 4 bases from V and 5 bases from J; junction bases left unmatched: 14. Germline CDR1 ENHRY, CDR2 SYGVKD. The CDR3 protein is CAISGGLAGGPSSLNEQYF. The CDR3 DNA reads as TGTGCCATCAGTGGGGGACTAGCGGGAGGGCCAAGTAGTCTAAACGAGCAGTACTTC.

The sample holds a few counts of this clonotype. This sequence joins TRBV11-2 and TRBJ2-3, with TRBD2 matching 9 bases. This CDR3 contains 17 residues. V trimming: 3 bases; J trimming: 2 bases; junction bases outside the gene matches: 9. Germline CDR1 SGHAT, CDR2 FQNNGV. CDR3: CASSFLLGGGDTDTQYF. The CDR3 bases are TGTGCCAGCAGCTTCCTCCTCGGCGGGGGGGACACAGATACGCAGTATTTT. Using reference TRBV11-2 and TRBJ2-3 for the parts outside the CDR3, the full variable domain is EAGVAQSPRYKIIEKRQSVAFWCNPISGHATLYWYQQILGQGPKLLIQFQNNGVVDDSQLPKDRFSAERLKGVDSTLKIQPAKLEDSAVYLCASSFLLGGGDTDTQYFGPGTRLTVL.

This chain links TRBV6-4 with TRBJ2-1, with D maybe TRBD2 (5 bases). This CDR3 contains 14 residues. The germline CDR1 and CDR2 sequences are MRHNA and SNTAGT. V lost 0 bases to trimming and J lost 9 bases, with 12 bases between them. The CDR3 reads CASSDSRESSEQFF. The DNA of the CDR3 is TGTGCCAGCAGTGACTCGAGGGAGTCTAGTGAGCAGTTCTTC.